Shown below are 7 T cell receptor beta chains from a single sample sequenced in a study of blood T cell repertoires in COVID-19. Only in-frame clones appear in the TCRdb table, and some are missing; sequencing was by immunoSEQ multiplex PCR. The table records over 30,000 clones, approximately 87% of them present only once. The sequenced sample consisted of peripheral blood. These receptors were collected from a man in his sixties or seventies with acute or convalescent COVID-19.

This clone came up a few times. The chain links TRBV27 to TRBJ1-3; possibly TRBD1 for D (6 bases). V shed 6 bases and J shed 4 bases, with 13 bases lying between them. CDR1 is MNHEY, CDR2 SMNVEV, per germline (reference sequence). The CDR3 loop spans 14 amino acids. The CDR3 DNA is TGTGCCAGCAGCCCCGACAGGAGGGGAAACACCATATATTTT. It codes for CASSPDRRGNTIYF.

This clone was seen only a few times. Other DNA variants within this sample encode the same CDR3. The J gene is TRBJ2-5, the V gene TRBV9; D possibly corresponds to TRBD2 (7 bases). Trimming pared 9 bases from V and 1 base from J, leaving 19 bases between. In germline, CDR1 is SGDLS, CDR2 YYNGEE. The CDR3 is 15 amino acids. The chain's CDR3 is CATRGGGGPQETQYF. The CDR3 nucleotides read TGTGCCACCCGCGGAGGGGGGGGGCCCCAAGAGACCCAGTACTTC. Looking up the rest from reference TRBV9 and TRBJ2-5 gives the full variable domain: DSGVTQTPKHLITATGQRVTLRCSPRSGDLSVYWYQQSLDQGLQFLIQYYNGEERAKGNILERFSAQQFPDLHSELNLSSLELGDSALYFCATRGGGGPQETQYFGPGTRLLVL.

The J gene is TRBJ2-1, the V gene TRBV19; 9 bases are a match to TRBD2. The CDR3 runs 15 residues. In germline, CDR1 is LNHDA, CDR2 SQIVND (reference sequence). V trimming: 7 bases; J trimming: 6 bases; junction bases outside the gene matches: 10. CDR3 coding DNA: TGTGCCAGTATTATGAGGGCTAGCGGGACCAATGAGCAGTTCTTC. Amino acids: CASIMRASGTNEQFF.

The chain is built from TRBV5-1 and TRBJ2-1; 12 positions match TRBD2. CDR3 length equals 14 residues. Per germline, CDR1 SGHRS and CDR2 YFSETQ. After removal of 2 bases from V and 7 bases from J, the junction contained 1 base not matched to a gene. CDR3 residues: CASSFGTSGNEQFF. The CDR3 DNA reads as TGCGCCAGCAGCTTCGGGACTAGCGGGAATGAGCAGTTCTTC.

This clone was seen a few times. The chain combines TRBV9 with TRBJ1-2, with TRBD1 as a possible D gene (6 bases). In germline, CDR1 is SGDLS, CDR2 YYNGEE. The ends were cut back, 2 bases at V and 4 bases at J, with 12 bases in the middle. There are 14 residues in the CDR3. CDR3 sequence (DNA): TGTGCCAGCAGCGTCACAGGGAGCGGCTATGGCTACACCTTC. Protein sequence: CASSVTGSGYGYTF.

The rearrangement uses TRBV18 and TRBJ1-3; the match to TRBD1 covers 7 bases. The CDR3 loop spans 15 amino acids. V lost 3 bases to trimming and J lost 0 bases; unmatched junction nucleotides: 2. Germline V gene sequence: CDR1 KGHSH, CDR2 LQKENI. CDR3 sequence (DNA): TGTGCCAGCTCACCGGACAGGAACTCTGGAAACACCATATATTTT. It yields the protein CASSPDRNSGNTIYF.

The chain's CDR3 is CASSQEVGRGTGELFF. DNA of the CDR3: TGTGCCAGCAGCCAAGAGGTTGGGAGGGGCACCGGGGAGCTGTTTTTT. The gene calls are TRBV14 and TRBJ2-2; TRBD2 aligns across 7 bases. Germline trimming cut 0 bases from V and 4 bases from J; bases unmatched to any gene: 5. The CDR3 runs 16 residues. Per germline, CDR1 SGHDN and CDR2 FVKESK.